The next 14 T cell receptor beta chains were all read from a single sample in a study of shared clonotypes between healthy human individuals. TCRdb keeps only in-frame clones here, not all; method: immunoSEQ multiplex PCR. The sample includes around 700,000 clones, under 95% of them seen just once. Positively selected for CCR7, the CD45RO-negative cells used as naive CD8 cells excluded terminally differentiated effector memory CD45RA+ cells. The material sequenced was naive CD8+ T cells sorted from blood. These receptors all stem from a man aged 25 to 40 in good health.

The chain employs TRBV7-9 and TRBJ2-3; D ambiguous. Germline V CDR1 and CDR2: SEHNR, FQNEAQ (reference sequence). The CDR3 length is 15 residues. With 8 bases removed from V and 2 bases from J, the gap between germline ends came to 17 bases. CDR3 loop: CASVPRGGDTDTQYF. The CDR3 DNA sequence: TGTGCCAGCGTCCCCCGCGGCGGAGACACAGATACGCAGTATTTT.

The CDR3 DNA follows: TGTGCCAGCAGCTTCGGACAGGGGACCTATGGCTACACCTTC. Protein product: CASSFGQGTYGYTF. This chain uses TRBV5-6 with TRBJ1-2, with 9 bases identical to TRBD1. V was clipped by 2 bases and J by 4 bases; unmatched bases: 3. CDR3 length: 14 residues. Germline V lookup: CDR1 SGHDT, CDR2 YYEEEE.

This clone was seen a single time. In nucleotides, the CDR3 is TGCGCCAGCAGCCCCCTGGGACAGCACTATGGCTACACCTTC. Its protein product is CASSPLGQHYGYTF. The J gene is TRBJ1-2, the V gene TRBV4-1, with TRBD1 matching 7 bases. V lost 4 bases, J lost 3 bases, and 5 bases stayed unmatched. The V gene's germline CDR1 is MGHRA and CDR2 YSYEKL. This CDR3 is 14 amino acids long.

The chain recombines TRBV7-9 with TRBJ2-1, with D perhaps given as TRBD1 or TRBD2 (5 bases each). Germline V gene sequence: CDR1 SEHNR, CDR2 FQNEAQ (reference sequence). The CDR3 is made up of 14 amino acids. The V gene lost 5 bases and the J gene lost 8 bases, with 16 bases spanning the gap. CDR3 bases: TGTGCCAGCAGCCCCGGGACCCCGAGGGATGAGCAGTTCTTC. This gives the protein CASSPGTPRDEQFF.

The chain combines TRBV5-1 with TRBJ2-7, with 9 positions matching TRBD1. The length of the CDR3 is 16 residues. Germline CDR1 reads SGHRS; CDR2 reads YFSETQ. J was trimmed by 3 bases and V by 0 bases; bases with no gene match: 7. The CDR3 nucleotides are TGCGCCAGCAGCTTGGGGGACAGGGAGGAGATCTACGAGCAGTACTTC. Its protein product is CASSLGDREEIYEQYF. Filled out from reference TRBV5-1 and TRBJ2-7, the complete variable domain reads KAGVTQTPRYLIKTRGQQVTLSCSPISGHRSVSWYQQTPGQGLQFLFEYFSETQRNKGNFPGRFSGRQFSNSRSEMNVSTLELGDSALYLCASSLGDREEIYEQYFGPGTRLTVT.

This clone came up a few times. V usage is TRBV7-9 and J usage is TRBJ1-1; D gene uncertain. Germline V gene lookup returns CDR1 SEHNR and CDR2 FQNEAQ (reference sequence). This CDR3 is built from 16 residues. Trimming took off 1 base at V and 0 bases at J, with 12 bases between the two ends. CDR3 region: CASSLGWADMNTEAFF. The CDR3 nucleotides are TGTGCCAGCAGCTTAGGTTGGGCAGATATGAACACTGAAGCTTTCTTT.

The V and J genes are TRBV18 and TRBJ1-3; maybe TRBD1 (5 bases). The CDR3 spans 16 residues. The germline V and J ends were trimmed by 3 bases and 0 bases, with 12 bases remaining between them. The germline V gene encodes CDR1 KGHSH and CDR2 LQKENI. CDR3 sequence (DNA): TGTGCCAGCTCACCGACAGCGCCAGACTCTGGAAACACCATATATTTT. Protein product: CASSPTAPDSGNTIYF.

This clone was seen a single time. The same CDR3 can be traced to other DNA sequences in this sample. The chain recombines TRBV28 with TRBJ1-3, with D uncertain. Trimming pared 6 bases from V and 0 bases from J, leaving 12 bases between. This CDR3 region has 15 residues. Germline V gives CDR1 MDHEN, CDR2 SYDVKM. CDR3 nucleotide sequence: TGTGCCAGCAGCCCGGTCGGTTCCTCTGGAAACACCATATATTTT. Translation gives CASSPVGSSGNTIYF.

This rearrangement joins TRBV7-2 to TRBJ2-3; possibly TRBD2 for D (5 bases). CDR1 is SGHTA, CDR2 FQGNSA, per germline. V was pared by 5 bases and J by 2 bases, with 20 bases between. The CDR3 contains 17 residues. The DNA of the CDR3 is TGTGCCAGCAGCCTCTTCCGACTATTAACCGACACAGATACGCAGTATTTT. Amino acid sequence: CASSLFRLLTDTDTQYF.

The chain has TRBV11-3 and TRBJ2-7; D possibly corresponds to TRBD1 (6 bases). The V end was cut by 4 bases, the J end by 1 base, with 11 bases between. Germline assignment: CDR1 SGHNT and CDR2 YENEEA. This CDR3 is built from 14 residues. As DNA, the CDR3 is TGTGCCAGCAGCTCCTACAGGGCTTCCTACGAGCAGTACTTC. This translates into CASSSYRASYEQYF.

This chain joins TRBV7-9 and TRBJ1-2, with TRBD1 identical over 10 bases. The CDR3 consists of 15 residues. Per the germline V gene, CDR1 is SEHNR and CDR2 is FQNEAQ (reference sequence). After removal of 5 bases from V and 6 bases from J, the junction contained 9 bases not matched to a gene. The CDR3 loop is CASSGDRGRGDGYTF. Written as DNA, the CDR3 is TGTGCCAGCAGCGGAGACAGGGGGCGCGGAGATGGCTACACCTTC.

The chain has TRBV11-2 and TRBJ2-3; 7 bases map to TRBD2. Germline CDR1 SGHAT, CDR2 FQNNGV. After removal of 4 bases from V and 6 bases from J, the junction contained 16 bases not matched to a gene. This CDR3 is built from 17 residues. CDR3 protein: CASSSLSGREMMDTQYF. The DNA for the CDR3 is TGTGCCAGCAGCTCCCTTTCTGGGCGGGAGATGATGGATACGCAGTATTTT.

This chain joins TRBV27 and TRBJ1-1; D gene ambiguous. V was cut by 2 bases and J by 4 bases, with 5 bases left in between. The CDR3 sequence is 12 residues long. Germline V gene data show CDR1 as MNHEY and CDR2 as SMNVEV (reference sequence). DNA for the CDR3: TGTGCCAGCAGTTTAGTGGGCACTGAAGCTTTCTTT. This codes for CASSLVGTEAFF.

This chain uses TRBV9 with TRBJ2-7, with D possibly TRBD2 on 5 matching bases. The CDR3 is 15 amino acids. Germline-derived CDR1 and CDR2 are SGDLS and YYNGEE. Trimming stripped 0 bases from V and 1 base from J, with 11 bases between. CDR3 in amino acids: CASSVDGSASYEQYF. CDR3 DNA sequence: TGTGCCAGCAGCGTAGATGGTAGCGCTTCCTACGAGCAGTACTTC.